These 14 T cell receptor beta chains share one sample of origin, sequenced in a study of blood T cell repertoires in COVID-19. The repertoire was sequenced with immunoSEQ multiplex PCR; TCRdb's copy has only in-frame clones and lacks some. The repertoire has around 80,000 clones, about 82% of them found once; the top ten carry 15% to 17%. Source material: peripheral blood. These receptor sequences come from a woman of 80 years or more with acute or convalescent COVID-19.

The chain couples TRBV9 to TRBJ2-7; 7 nucleotides agree with TRBD1. Germline V CDR1 and CDR2: SGDLS, YYNGEE. The V gene end was trimmed by 4 bases and the J gene end by 7 bases; junction bases not matched to a gene: 14. This CDR3 spans 15 amino acids. The DNA of the CDR3 is TGTGCCAGCAGCCCCGCCGGGACAGCCGATCTTGAGCAGTACTTC. It yields the protein CASSPAGTADLEQYF. The variable domain in full, with the rest retrieved from reference TRBV9 and TRBJ2-7, is DSGVTQTPKHLITATGQRVTLRCSPRSGDLSVYWYQQSLDQGLQFLIQYYNGEERAKGNILERFSAQQFPDLHSELNLSSLELGDSALYFCASSPAGTADLEQYFGPGTRLTVT.

The J gene is TRBJ1-6, the V gene TRBV7-2; no definite D call. The CDR3 extends over 14 amino acids. Trimming pared 5 bases from V and 4 bases from J, leaving 9 bases between. CDR1 is SGHTA, CDR2 FQGNSA, per germline. The CDR3: CASSPLLYNSPLHF. The CDR3 bases are TGTGCCAGCAGCCCACTTCTGTATAATTCACCCCTCCACTTT.

This CDR3 is CASSSRDRVHTEAFF. CDR3 nucleotide sequence: TGCGCCAGCAGCAGCCGGGACAGGGTCCACACTGAAGCTTTCTTT. This rearrangement joins TRBV4-1 to TRBJ1-1, with 9 bases identical to TRBD1. The CDR3 consists of 15 residues. The V gene's germline CDR1 is MGHRA and CDR2 YSYEKL. Losses at the gene ends were 5 bases for V and 3 bases for J; bases not matched to a gene: 7.

The V call is TRBV19, the J call TRBJ2-7, with TRBD1 matching 9 bases. Trimming cost V 5 bases and J 6 bases; bases outside gene matches: 8. The germline gives CDR1 LNHDA, CDR2 SQIVND (reference sequence). CDR3 length: 14 residues. The CDR3 sequence: CASSAQGARGEQYF. Here the CDR3 DNA reads TGTGCCAGTAGTGCACAGGGGGCCCGGGGCGAGCAGTACTTC.

The genes are TRBV30 and TRBJ1-6, with D possibly TRBD1 on 5 matching bases. From germline, CDR1 is GTSNPN and CDR2 SVGIG (reference sequence). The CDR3 is made up of 15 amino acids. The ends were cut back, 3 bases at V and 7 bases at J, with 16 bases in the middle. The CDR3 spells CAWRRDFLANSPLHF. The DNA for the CDR3 is TGTGCCTGGAGACGGGACTTCCTGGCAAATTCACCCCTCCACTTT. The variable domain in full, with the rest retrieved from reference TRBV30 and TRBJ1-6, is SQTIHQWPATLVQPVGSPLSLECTVEGTSNPNLYWYRQAAGRGLQLLFYSVGIGQISSEVPQNLSASRPQDRQFILSSKKLLLSDSGFYLCAWRRDFLANSPLHFGNGTRLTVT.

V and J are TRBV4-3 and TRBJ1-1, with D tentatively TRBD1 (5 bases). From germline, CDR1 is LGHNA and CDR2 YSLEER. With 6 bases removed from V and 6 bases from J, the gap between germline ends came to 17 bases. The CDR3 spans 14 residues. CDR3 sequence reads: CASRLGQGVSEAFF. The CDR3 nucleotides are TGCGCCAGCAGGCTAGGGCAGGGCGTTTCTGAAGCTTTCTTT.

The rearrangement uses TRBV18 and TRBJ1-5, with unresolved D. Germline CDR1 is KGHSH and CDR2 is LQKENI. Trimming took off 3 bases at V and 0 bases at J, with 12 bases between the two ends. CDR3 length: 16 amino acids. The CDR3 loop reads CASSPPGASSNQPQHF. Written as DNA, the CDR3 is TGTGCCAGCTCACCTCCCGGAGCTTCTAGCAATCAGCCCCAGCATTTT. Combining the CDR3 with reference TRBV18 and TRBJ1-5 gives the whole variable domain NAGVMQNPRHLVRRRGQEARLRCSPMKGHSHVYWYRQLPEEGLKFMVYLQKENIIDESGMPKERFSAEFPKEGPSILRIQQVVRGDSAAYFCASSPPGASSNQPQHFGDGTRLSIL.

This clone has only a few counts. The J gene is TRBJ2-3, the V gene TRBV27; the match to TRBD1 covers 9 bases. Germline trimming cut 5 bases from V and 1 base from J; bases unmatched to any gene: 1. Per the germline V gene, CDR1 is MNHEY and CDR2 is SMNVEV (reference sequence). This CDR3 spans 14 amino acids. CDR3 sequence: CASSRTGGTDTQYF. The CDR3 DNA sequence: TGTGCCAGCAGTCGGACAGGGGGCACAGATACGCAGTATTTT.

The V call is TRBV2, the J call TRBJ2-3; D perhaps matches TRBD2 (5 bases). The CDR3 is made up of 14 amino acids. The ends were cut back, 6 bases at V and 0 bases at J, with 10 bases in the middle. Germline V gives CDR1 SNHLY, CDR2 FYNNEI. The CDR3 nucleotides are TGTGCCAGCAGGGGCAGAGGGAGCACAGATACGCAGTATTTT. Translated, it gives CASRGRGSTDTQYF.

The V and J genes are TRBV5-4 and TRBJ1-1; weak D call: TRBD1 (6 bases). Trimming cost V 2 bases and J 1 base, with 12 bases left between them. This CDR3 comprises 15 residues. Germline assignment: CDR1 SGHNT and CDR2 YYREEE (reference sequence). The CDR3 nucleotides are TGTGCCAGCAGCTTCGAACAGGGCGGGAACACTGAAGCTTTCTTT. It is translated as CASSFEQGGNTEAFF.

The chain carries TRBV29-1 and TRBJ2-7; tentatively, D is TRBD1 (6 bases). Germline V gene data show CDR1 as SQVTM and CDR2 as ANQGSEA. CDR3 length: 14 residues. V lost 5 bases and J 4 bases, leaving 18 bases between the germline ends. CDR3 sequence reads: CSVSDRLGGYEQYF. The CDR3 coding sequence is TGCAGCGTTTCCGACAGGCTAGGGGGTTACGAGCAGTACTTC.

This clone was seen a single time. The rearrangement links TRBV11-2 to TRBJ1-1; D remains ambiguous. Between the trimmed V and J ends, which lost 0 bases and 1 base, there was a span of 6 bases. The CDR3 extends over 14 amino acids. Germline V gene sequence: CDR1 SGHAT, CDR2 FQNNGV. CDR3 sequence reads: CASSLDAWNTEAFF. DNA for the CDR3: TGTGCCAGCAGCTTAGATGCGTGGAACACTGAAGCTTTCTTT.

The chain uses TRBV5-1 and TRBJ2-1; TRBD2 agrees at 12 bases. CDR3 length: 18 residues. CDR1 is SGHRS, CDR2 YFSETQ, per germline. J was trimmed by 0 bases and V by 2 bases; bases with no gene match: 6. CDR3 loop: CASSLLAGGPVSYNEQFF. The CDR3 DNA reads TGCGCCAGCAGCTTACTAGCGGGGGGACCCGTCTCCTACAATGAGCAGTTCTTC.

This clone is a singleton in its sample. This chain links TRBV2 with TRBJ2-1; 9 nucleotides line up with TRBD1. The germline V gene has CDR1 SNHLY and CDR2 FYNNEI. This CDR3 has 12 residues. V lost 6 bases, J lost 8 bases, and 2 bases stayed unmatched. The CDR3 loop is CASRRQGDEQFF. DNA of the CDR3: TGTGCCAGCAGGAGACAGGGGGATGAGCAGTTCTTC. Full variable domain (rest looked up from reference TRBV2 and TRBJ2-1): EPEVTQTPSHQVTQMGQEVILRCVPISNHLYFYWYRQILGQKVEFLVSFYNNEISEKSEIFDDQFSVERPDGSNFTLKIRSTKLEDSAMYFCASRRQGDEQFFGPGTRLTVL.